What follows are 29 T cell receptor beta chains derived from one specimen sequenced in a study of tumor-infiltrating lymphocytes in primary liver carcinoma. Unsorted whole blood supplied the blood RNA, and germline DNA was isolated too. The template, about 510 ng total RNA, yielded TCR beta cDNA made with a constant-region primer. Three rounds of nested multiplex PCR with slightly modified ARM-PCR produced TCR beta libraries. The opening two PCR rounds, around 11 cycles each, paired TRBV1-TRBV30 forward primers with a C-beta reverse primer. In TCRdb, the multiplex PCR reads were re-called with MiXCR into one record per CDR3 protein. The sample shows almost 200,000 distinct CDR3 sequences, around 60% of them seen only once. Sequenced input: peripheral blood. The receptors here all came from an older woman with primary liver carcinoma and hepatitis B virus infection.

About this clonotype: One end of the junction varies from germline; a read error may be responsible. The chain employs TRBV11-2 and TRBJ1-6; D may be TRBD1 (6 bases). CDR1 and CDR2 (germline): SGHAT, FQNNGV. This CDR3 comprises 15 residues. CDR3 in DNA: TGTGCCAGTTGCTTAGACCCGGGGGCCAATTCACCCCTCCGCTTT. It codes for CASCLDPGANSPLRF. The full variable domain, with the rest looked up from reference TRBV11-2 and TRBJ1-6, is EAGVAQSPRYKIIEKRQSVAFWCNPISGHATLYWYQQILGQGPKLLIQFQNNGVVDDSQLPKDRFSAERLKGVDSTLKIQPAKLEDSAVYLCASCLDPGANSPLRFGNGTRLTVT.

As to this clonotype: A clone one base away is much larger, so this may be a read error. The missing conserved phenylalanine or tryptophan at the end of this CDR3 makes a read error likely. This sequence joins TRBV6-1 and TRBJ1-5; the D is unclear. This CDR3 is built from 13 residues. Germline assignment: CDR1 MNHNS and CDR2 SASEGT. The germline V and J ends were trimmed by 2 bases and 6 bases, with 8 bases remaining between them. The CDR3 DNA reads TGTGCCAGCAGTGAAAGTCGCGGTCAGCCCCAGCATCTT. Amino acid sequence: CASSESRGQPQHL.

Turning to this clonotype: Just one base apart from a much larger clone, this may be a read error. The chain links TRBV5-5 to TRBJ2-7, with D uncertain. Germline CDR1 is SGHKS and CDR2 is YYEKEE (reference sequence). There are 11 residues in the CDR3. The V and J ends lost 4 bases and 7 bases respectively, with 9 bases between them. The CDR3 region is CASSLRREQYF. Here the CDR3 DNA reads TGTGCCAGCAGCCTCAGGCGGGAGCAGTACTTC.

Concerning this clonotype: The junction shows a germline mismatch at one end, possibly a read error. The chain joins TRBV11-2 to TRBJ2-7; D is undetermined. Germline V lookup: CDR1 SGHAT, CDR2 FQNNGV. There are 15 residues in the CDR3. The CDR3 sequence is CASSLEWWQVYDQYF. CDR3 DNA: TGTGCCAGCAGCTTAGAATGGTGGCAGGTCTACGATCAGTACTTC.

This clonotype has ten or more counts. The chain joins TRBV12-3 or TRBV12-4 to TRBJ1-4; the D gene is possibly TRBD1 (5 bases). Trimming removed 5 bases at V and 10 bases at J, with 17 bases between. CDR3 length: 14 amino acids. The CDR3 loop is CASSLLDTDRKLFF. The CDR3 DNA is TGTGCCAGCAGTCTGTTGGACACCGATCGAAAACTGTTTTTT.

A note on this clonotype: The junction does not match germline at one end; this may be a read error. This sequence joins TRBV11-2 and TRBJ2-1; 11 positions agree with TRBD2. CDR1 is SGHAT and CDR2 is FQNNGV in the germline V gene. CDR3 length: 14 amino acids. The CDR3 DNA reads as TGTACCAGCGAACTAGCGGGAGTGGGGAATGAGCAGTTCTTC. Encoded protein: CTSELAGVGNEQFF.

A note on this clonotype: A read error may account for a junction end that differs from germline. The gene calls are TRBV12-3 or TRBV12-4 and TRBJ1-2, with 10 bases fitting TRBD1. The CDR3 covers 14 residues. The CDR3 sequence: CASRKTGGDYGYSF. In DNA, the CDR3 is TGTGCCAGTAGGAAGACAGGGGGCGACTATGGCTACAGCTTC.

Only a few counts were recorded for this clonotype. V gene TRBV29-1 combines with J gene TRBJ1-1; possibly TRBD1 for D (5 bases). V gave up 6 bases and J gave up 0 bases, with 17 bases separating them. CDR3 length: 15 residues. The germline V gene has CDR1 SQVTM and CDR2 ANQGSEA. CDR3 sequence: CSVGAGWGMNTEAFF. In DNA form, the CDR3 reads TGCAGCGTCGGCGCAGGGTGGGGTATGAACACTGAAGCTTTCTTT.

Notes on this clonotype: A much bigger clone sits one base away, suggesting this may be a read error. V and J are TRBV4-1 and TRBJ2-2; D remains unclear. V gave up 6 bases and J gave up 2 bases, with 13 bases separating them. Looked up from germline, CDR1 is MGHRA and CDR2 is YSYEKL. The CDR3 contains 15 residues. The CDR3: CASSLPERNTGELFF. DNA for the CDR3: TGCGCCAGCAGTCTCCCAGAGAGAAACACCGGGGAGCTGTTTTTT.

Worth noting for this clonotype: At one end the junction does not follow the germline gene, possibly because of a read error. The CDR3 DNA follows: TGTGCCAGCAGCTTATGGGACACCGAAGCTTTCTTT. It translates to CASSLWDTEAFF. The chain has TRBV11-2 and TRBJ1-1; tentatively, D is TRBD1 (6 bases). CDR1 and CDR2 (germline): SGHAT, FQNNGV. This CDR3 contains 12 residues. Drawing the rest from reference TRBV11-2 and TRBJ1-1, the complete variable domain is EAGVAQSPRYKIIEKRQSVAFWCNPISGHATLYWYQQILGQGPKLLIQFQNNGVVDDSQLPKDRFSAERLKGVDSTLKIQPAKLEDSAVYLCASSLWDTEAFFGQGTRLTVV.

This clonotype was seen at least ten times. Here the CDR3 DNA reads TGTGCCAGCAGCTCTAGCGGGAGGGCCGACGAGCAGTACTTC. Its translation is CASSSSGRADEQYF. The chain uses TRBV13 and TRBJ2-7; 12 bases map to TRBD2. Looked up from germline, CDR1 is PRHDT and CDR2 is FYEKMQ (reference sequence). V dropped 4 bases and J dropped 5; count of bases not matched to a gene: 3. The CDR3 contains 14 residues.

This clonotype was recorded only once. At one end the junction does not follow the germline gene, possibly because of a read error. This chain joins TRBV11-2 and TRBJ2-1; D ambiguous. This CDR3 region has 14 residues. CDR1 is SGHAT and CDR2 is FQNNGV in the germline V gene. CDR3 in DNA: TGTGCCAGCAGCTTAGATGGTTTGTACAGTGAGCAGTTCTTC. It specifies CASSLDGLYSEQFF.

Only a few counts were recorded for this clonotype. J is TRBJ2-6 and V is TRBV28; TRBD1 aligns across 12 bases. The V gene end was trimmed by 3 bases and the J gene end by 2 bases; junction bases not matched to a gene: 5. The CDR3 consists of 18 residues. Germline loops: CDR1 MDHEN, CDR2 SYDVKM. The CDR3 sequence: CASSFAGQGATGANVLTF. As DNA, the CDR3 is TGTGCCAGCAGTTTTGCGGGACAGGGGGCAACTGGGGCCAACGTCCTGACTTTC.

About this clonotype itself: One end of the junction varies from germline; a read error may be responsible. The V gene is TRBV28, the J gene TRBJ2-7; 7 bases map to TRBD2. Germline CDR1 reads MDHEN; CDR2 reads SYDVKM. CDR3 length: 14 amino acids. The CDR3 sequence is CARSPWGGSGEQYF. The CDR3 DNA reads as TGTGCCCGCAGTCCCTGGGGAGGGTCTGGCGAGCAGTACTTC.

This chain joins TRBV7-9 and TRBJ2-7; no clear D. The CDR3 is made up of 14 amino acids. V was pared by 5 bases and J by 2 bases, with 13 bases between. Germline CDR1 reads SEHNR; CDR2 reads FQNEAQ (reference sequence). CDR3 coding DNA: TGTGCCAGCAGCAGCCGAACACCTCCCTACGAGCAGTACTTC. It is translated as CASSSRTPPYEQYF.

In this sample, this clonotype turned up once. A read error may explain this, as a much larger clone is one base away. The chain employs TRBV6-1 and TRBJ2-1; D perhaps matches TRBD2 (6 bases). The V gene's germline CDR1 is MNHNS and CDR2 SASEGT. Trimming shortened V by 7 bases and J by 8 bases, and 21 bases separated the two germline ends. The CDR3 totals 15 residues. The CDR3 reads CASTLGAIGSDEQFF. CDR3 DNA: TGTGCCAGCACCCTCGGGGCTATCGGGAGTGATGAGCAGTTCTTC.

This clonotype has a handful of counts. This chain joins TRBV6-6 and TRBJ1-1; D is uncertain. There are 13 residues in the CDR3. CDR1 is MNHNY, CDR2 SVGAGI, per germline (reference sequence). V shed 2 bases and J shed 1 base, with 5 bases lying between them. CDR3 region: CASSYDGNTEAFF. DNA for the CDR3: TGTGCCAGCAGTTACGATGGGAACACTGAAGCTTTCTTT.

This clonotype appeared a few times. This rearrangement joins TRBV12-3 or TRBV12-4 to TRBJ2-2; D could derive from TRBD1 or TRBD2 (5 bases each). V was clipped by 7 bases and J by 4 bases, with 16 bases between them. The CDR3 loop spans 15 amino acids. Written as DNA, the CDR3 is TGTGCCAGCACCCTCCGGGACGGGATCACCGGGGAGCTGTTTTTT. This codes for CASTLRDGITGELFF.

Concerning this clonotype: A much larger clonotype is one base distant, so this may be a read error. No conserved phenylalanine or tryptophan ends this CDR3, so it is likely a read error. The chain joins TRBV4-2 to TRBJ2-7; D possibly corresponds to TRBD2 (6 bases). Germline lookup yields CDR1 LGHNA and CDR2 YNFKEQ. The CDR3 has 18 residues. Trimming removed 0 bases from V and 3 bases from J, with 21 bases in between. CDR3 loop: CASSQDLGSRDLRYEQYS. The CDR3 nucleotides read TGTGCCAGCAGCCAAGATCTGGGGTCCCGGGACTTGCGCTACGAGCAGTACTCC.

A note on this clonotype: This CDR3 is missing its conserved last phenylalanine or tryptophan, likely due to a read error. The chain combines TRBV5-6 with TRBJ1-2, with a weak D call TRBD1 (5 bases). The germline V gene encodes CDR1 SGHDT and CDR2 YYEEEE. The CDR3 extends over 14 amino acids. Trimming pared 1 base from V and 8 bases from J, leaving 15 bases between. The CDR3 bases are TGTGCCAGCAGCTTGAGCCTGGGACTAAGGGGCTACACCTAC. Translating it yields CASSLSLGLRGYTY.

Of note for this clonotype: At one boundary the junction diverges from the germline segment, which might be a read error. The rearrangement links TRBV11-1 to TRBJ2-3; maybe TRBD1 (5 bases). CDR1 SGHAT and CDR2 FQDESV come from the germline V gene (reference sequence). This CDR3 has 15 residues. The CDR3 bases are TGTGCCAGCAGCTCCCGCGGACAAAGCACAGATATGCAGTATTTT. It translates to CASSSRGQSTDMQYF.

This clonotype appeared a few times. This chain joins TRBV29-1 and TRBJ2-4; D gene unclear. The CDR3 totals 13 residues. CDR1 and CDR2 (germline): SQVTM, ANQGSEA. Trimming cost V 0 bases and J 7 bases, with 10 bases left between them. CDR3 nucleotide sequence: TGCAGCGTTGAAGAACCCGGTCGTAACATTCAGTACTTC. Translation: CSVEEPGRNIQYF.

As to this clonotype: A much more abundant neighbour one base away suggests this may be a read error. The V gene is TRBV12-3 or TRBV12-4, the J gene TRBJ2-7; D is unresolved. CDR3 length equals 14 residues. The CDR3 region has the DNA TGTGCCCGCAGTTTAGTACAGAGCTCCTACGAGCAGTACTTC. It translates to CARSLVQSSYEQYF.

On this clonotype: Possible read error: a much larger clone is one base away. Here the CDR3 DNA reads TGCAGCGTTGAAGCGGGAGGGCCGTACATATACGAGCAGTACTTC. Translation: CSVEAGGPYIYEQYF. The chain joins TRBV29-1 to TRBJ2-7; TRBD2 matches 8 bases. The CDR3 runs to 15 residues. Germline values: CDR1 SQVTM, CDR2 ANQGSEA. Unmatched junction bases numbered 9, after V lost 1 base and J lost 4 bases.

This clonotype was found many times. The rearrangement uses TRBV2 and TRBJ2-2; D remains ambiguous. This CDR3 is built from 14 residues. Trimming stripped 3 bases from V and 0 bases from J, with 5 bases between. Germline lookup yields CDR1 SNHLY and CDR2 FYNNEI. CDR3 nucleotides: TGTGCCAGCAGTGAGACCGCGAACACCGGGGAGCTGTTTTTT. Residues: CASSETANTGELFF.

This clonotype has at least ten counts. The CDR3, as DNA: TGTGCCAGCAGCACTACTAGCGGGAGATGGAATGAGCAGTTCTTC. Protein sequence: CASSTTSGRWNEQFF. The chain links TRBV12-3 or TRBV12-4 to TRBJ2-1; 11 bases agree with TRBD2. The CDR3 extends over 15 amino acids. V lost 6 bases, J lost 7 bases, and 8 bases stayed unmatched.

Note on this clonotype: One end of the junction does not line up with germline, which may come from a read error. The rearrangement uses TRBV11-2 and TRBJ2-2; 11 positions match TRBD2. From germline, CDR1 is SGHAT and CDR2 FQNNGV. This CDR3 is 17 amino acids long. The CDR3 region is CASSPMGLAVKTGELFF. As DNA, the CDR3 is TGTGCCAGCAGCCCAATGGGACTAGCGGTCAAAACCGGGGAGCTATTTTTT. Full variable domain (remainder filled in from reference TRBV11-2 and TRBJ2-2): EAGVAQSPRYKIIEKRQSVAFWCNPISGHATLYWYQQILGQGPKLLIQFQNNGVVDDSQLPKDRFSAERLKGVDSTLKIQPAKLEDSAVYLCASSPMGLAVKTGELFFGEGSRLTVL.

This clonotype appeared many times. The gene calls are TRBV29-1 and TRBJ1-2, with D uncertain. The V and J ends lost 3 bases and 2 bases respectively, with 7 bases between them. CDR3 size: 12 residues. Germline values: CDR1 SQVTM, CDR2 ANQGSEA. CDR3 in amino acids: CSVEAENYGYTF. The CDR3 coding sequence is TGCAGCGTTGAGGCAGAAAACTATGGCTACACCTTC.

As concerns this clonotype: Being one base from a much bigger clone, this may be a read error. The V gene is TRBV11-3, the J gene TRBJ2-2, with D tentatively TRBD2 (5 bases). In germline, CDR1 is SGHNT, CDR2 YENEEA. This CDR3 has 15 amino acids. CDR3 DNA sequence: TGTGCCAGCAGCTTAGGAGCTAGGAGAACCGGGGAGCTGTCTTTT. Protein: CASSLGARRTGELSF.